One and the same sample provided the 26 T cell receptor beta chains below, sequenced in a study of shared clonotypes between healthy human individuals. TCRdb's table, derived via immunoSEQ multiplex PCR, lists solely in-frame clones and lacks some. The profile shows 1.4 million to 1.5 million clones, roughly 96% of them singletons. Sequencing was carried out using naive CD4+ T cells sorted from blood. Subset reported: CD45RA+ positively selected. These TCRs come from a man aged 25-45 years in good health.

This clone appeared once. The chain recombines TRBV29-1 with TRBJ2-3, with D tentatively TRBD2 (6 bases). Germline V gene data show CDR1 as SQVTM and CDR2 as ANQGSEA. The V gene lost 7 bases and the J gene lost 0 bases, with 14 bases spanning the gap. The CDR3 is 14 residues long. The CDR3 DNA reads as TGCAGCGCCGGGGCCCGGGGGAGCACAGATACGCAGTATTTT. Encoded protein: CSAGARGSTDTQYF.

The J gene is TRBJ2-1, the V gene TRBV11-3; TRBD2 matches 7 bases. Germline assignment: CDR1 SGHNT and CDR2 YENEEA. V shed 2 bases, J shed 4 bases, and the junction held 5 bases outside the gene matches. The length of the CDR3 is 15 residues. The CDR3 DNA follows: TGTGCCAGCAGCTTACGCGGGGGACGTTACAATGAGCAGTTCTTC. This sequence encodes CASSLRGGRYNEQFF.

V usage is TRBV5-1 and J usage is TRBJ2-6; unclear D gene. V gave up 7 bases and J gave up 1 base, with 9 bases separating them. Per the germline V gene, CDR1 is SGHRS and CDR2 is YFSETQ. This CDR3 comprises 14 residues. CDR3 sequence (DNA): TGCGCCAGCTCCCCTGTATCTGGGGCCAACGTCCTGACTTTC. As protein: CASSPVSGANVLTF.

This rearrangement joins TRBV10-1 to TRBJ2-1; 9 bases line up with TRBD1. V lost 3 bases to trimming and J lost 5 bases; unmatched junction nucleotides: 5. CDR3 size: 15 residues. The germline CDR1 and CDR2 sequences are WNHNN and SYGVQD (reference sequence). As DNA, the CDR3 is TGCGCCAGCAGTGATCCGGGACAGGGCCACAATGAGCAGTTCTTC. Protein sequence: CASSDPGQGHNEQFF.

The chain carries TRBV5-4 and TRBJ2-7; a possible D gene is TRBD1 (5 bases). The CDR3 runs 16 residues. V was trimmed by 4 bases and J by 5 bases, leaving 22 bases between them. Germline V gives CDR1 SGHNT, CDR2 YYREEE (reference sequence). The CDR3 DNA reads TGTGCCAGCAGCCTAAAAGCACAGGAATATAGGCACGAGCAGTACTTC. Translating it yields CASSLKAQEYRHEQYF.

The V call is TRBV5-6, the J call TRBJ2-7; 11 bases agree with TRBD2. Losses at the gene ends were 2 bases for V and 3 bases for J; bases not matched to a gene: 7. The CDR3 consists of 16 residues. The germline CDR1 and CDR2 sequences are SGHDT and YYEEEE. The CDR3 nucleotides are TGTGCCAGCAGCTTCAGCACTAGCGGGAGTAACTACGAGCAGTACTTC. Its translation is CASSFSTSGSNYEQYF.

This chain uses TRBV11-1 with TRBJ2-2; D tentatively reads TRBD1 or TRBD2 (5 bases each). The germline V gene has CDR1 SGHAT and CDR2 FQDESV (reference sequence). The length of the CDR3 is 14 residues. Between the trimmed V and J ends, which lost 3 bases and 7 bases, there was a span of 12 bases. CDR3 protein: CASSFTGGIGELFF. CDR3 DNA sequence: TGTGCCAGCAGCTTTACAGGAGGAATCGGGGAGCTGTTTTTT.

This chain joins TRBV11-3 and TRBJ2-5; maybe TRBD1 (6 bases). From germline, CDR1 is SGHNT and CDR2 YENEEA. V was trimmed by 5 bases and J by 1 base, leaving 17 bases between them. The CDR3 totals 16 residues. CDR3 residues: CASSPRSGGLQETQYF. As DNA, the CDR3 is TGTGCCAGCAGCCCCCGTTCTGGGGGCCTCCAAGAGACCCAGTACTTC.

The chain uses TRBV5-1 and TRBJ2-3; 10 bases are shared with TRBD1. After removal of 4 bases from V and 4 bases from J, the junction contained 6 bases not matched to a gene. The CDR3 covers 15 residues. Germline CDR1 SGHRS, CDR2 YFSETQ. CDR3 sequence reads: CASSPGQGVADTQYF. The CDR3 DNA reads as TGCGCCAGCAGCCCCGGACAGGGGGTAGCAGATACGCAGTATTTT.

The DNA for the CDR3 is TGTGCCAGCAGTTTGGCAAAGGGGGGTACTAATGAAAAACTGTTTTTT. Its protein product is CASSLAKGGTNEKLFF. The rearrangement uses TRBV27 and TRBJ1-4; possible D gene TRBD1, 6 bases. V shed 3 bases and J shed 2 bases, with 13 bases lying between them. CDR1 and CDR2 from the germline V gene are MNHEY and SMNVEV (reference sequence). This CDR3 has 16 amino acids.

A single count supports this clone. V usage is TRBV5-1 and J usage is TRBJ2-1; D gene uncertain. Trimming cost V 3 bases and J 3 bases, with 13 bases left between them. This CDR3 is built from 15 residues. Germline V gene data show CDR1 as SGHRS and CDR2 as YFSETQ. The DNA for the CDR3 is TGCGCCAGCAGCTATGGGGTCGCGGACTACAATGAGCAGTTCTTC. It encodes CASSYGVADYNEQFF.

The J gene is TRBJ1-1, the V gene TRBV5-1; 8 bases line up with TRBD1. CDR3 length equals 15 residues. V was pared by 4 bases and J by 1 base, with 6 bases of the junction left unmatched. Germline values: CDR1 SGHRS, CDR2 YFSETQ. CDR3 nucleotide sequence: TGCGCCAGCAGCATCTCCGGGACAGGGAACACTGAAGCTTTCTTT. This gives the protein CASSISGTGNTEAFF.

The gene calls are TRBV7-3 and TRBJ2-7; D is unresolved. The CDR3 runs to 16 residues. Trimming removed 4 bases from V and 3 bases from J, with 19 bases in between. Germline V CDR1 and CDR2: SGHTA, FQGTGA. The CDR3 DNA reads as TGTGCCAGCAGCTCAGTCACTTCCCCTTACCACTACGAGCAGTACTTC. Residues: CASSSVTSPYHYEQYF. Full variable domain (outside the CDR3, taken from reference TRBV7-3 and TRBJ2-7): GAGVSQTPSNKVTEKGKYVELRCDPISGHTALYWYRQSLGQGPEFLIYFQGTGAADDSGLPNDRFFAVRPEGSVSTLKIQRTERGDSAVYLCASSSVTSPYHYEQYFGPGTRLTVT.

The chain links TRBV2 to TRBJ2-3; possible D gene TRBD2, 6 bases. Germline loops: CDR1 SNHLY, CDR2 FYNNEI. Trimming cost V 7 bases and J 1 base, with 9 bases left between them. The CDR3 sequence is 13 residues long. CDR3 in amino acids: CASTGRGTDTQYF. The DNA for the CDR3 is TGTGCCAGCACCGGGAGAGGCACAGATACGCAGTATTTT. Filled out from reference TRBV2 and TRBJ2-3, the complete variable domain reads EPEVTQTPSHQVTQMGQEVILRCVPISNHLYFYWYRQILGQKVEFLVSFYNNEISEKSEIFDDQFSVERPDGSNFTLKIRSTKLEDSAMYFCASTGRGTDTQYFGPGTRLTVL.

This chain joins TRBV28 and TRBJ2-1, with 9 bases identical to TRBD2. The CDR3 spans 16 residues. J was trimmed by 10 bases and V by 8 bases; bases with no gene match: 18. Germline V lookup: CDR1 MDHEN, CDR2 SYDVKM. CDR3 region: CASFSGRGRALGEQFF. CDR3 bases: TGTGCCAGCTTTTCTGGGCGCGGGAGGGCCCTCGGGGAGCAGTTCTTC.

V is TRBV7-9 and J is TRBJ2-3; weak D call: TRBD2 (5 bases). The CDR3 runs 12 residues. V dropped 10 bases and J dropped 5 bases, with 13 bases sitting between them. In germline, CDR1 is SEHNR, CDR2 FQNEAQ (reference sequence). This CDR3 reads CATSISVDTQYF. DNA for the CDR3: TGTGCCACCAGTATTAGCGTAGATACGCAGTATTTT.

The V gene is TRBV6-6, the J gene TRBJ1-1; no clear D. The CDR3 is 14 amino acids. Germline loops: CDR1 MNHNY, CDR2 SVGAGI (reference sequence). V lost 6 bases and J lost 10, with 21 bases in between. The CDR3 nucleotides are TGTGCCAGCAGCAAGACCGAGTTCTGGAGCCGAGCTTTCTTT. Translating gives CASSKTEFWSRAFF.

This chain joins TRBV27 and TRBJ2-7; D uncertain. From germline, CDR1 is MNHEY and CDR2 SMNVEV (reference sequence). This CDR3 spans 16 amino acids. V was cut by 1 base and J by 2 bases, with 15 bases left in between. The CDR3 protein is CASSLYSSRMTYEQYF. Written as DNA, the CDR3 is TGTGCCAGCAGTTTATATTCTTCCCGTATGACCTACGAGCAGTACTTC.

The rearrangement joins TRBV28 to TRBJ2-2, with 10 bases matching TRBD2. The germline V gene encodes CDR1 MDHEN and CDR2 SYDVKM. This CDR3 has 18 amino acids. V shed 4 bases, J shed 1 base, and the junction held 9 bases outside the gene matches. The CDR3 loop is CASSSLPGTSVNTGELFF. CDR3 nucleotides: TGTGCCAGCAGTTCCCTCCCCGGGACTAGCGTGAACACCGGGGAGCTGTTTTTT.

The chain joins TRBV7-9 to TRBJ2-7, with D possibly TRBD1 on 5 matching bases. The CDR3 is 13 amino acids. In germline, CDR1 is SEHNR, CDR2 FQNEAQ (reference sequence). Trimming took off 5 bases at V and 5 bases at J, with 13 bases between the two ends. CDR3 sequence (DNA): TGTGCCAGCAGCCCGGACCCAGGGAACGAGCAGTACTTC. This translates into CASSPDPGNEQYF.

V usage is TRBV7-2 and J usage is TRBJ1-1; D not resolved. Germline V gene sequence: CDR1 SGHTA, CDR2 FQGNSA. Between the trimmed V and J ends, which lost 3 bases and 1 base, there was a span of 9 bases. This CDR3 has 14 amino acids. CDR3 nucleotide sequence: TGTGCCAGCAGCTTTGGGTCGACGAACACTGAAGCTTTCTTT. Protein product: CASSFGSTNTEAFF.

The rearrangement uses TRBV28 and TRBJ1-1; 9 bases match TRBD1. Germline CDR1 and CDR2: MDHEN and SYDVKM. J gave up 5 bases and V 11 bases, and 9 bases lay outside the gene matches. The CDR3 is made up of 13 amino acids. For the CDR3, the DNA is TGTGCCGCCCCGGGACAGGGTTCGACTGAAGCTTTCTTT. Protein: CAAPGQGSTEAFF.

The chain couples TRBV29-1 to TRBJ2-5; weak D call: TRBD2 (5 bases). The germline V and J ends were trimmed by 3 bases and 5 bases, with 10 bases remaining between them. CDR3 size: 12 residues. Germline lookup yields CDR1 SQVTM and CDR2 ANQGSEA. The CDR3 loop reads CSVEVGVETQYF. CDR3 DNA sequence: TGCAGCGTTGAGGTCGGGGTTGAGACCCAGTACTTC.

The chain uses TRBV28 and TRBJ2-7; no clear D. V was pared by 6 bases and J by 7 bases, with 13 bases between. Germline V CDR1 and CDR2: MDHEN, SYDVKM. This CDR3 has 12 residues. The CDR3 loop is CASSILFGEQYF. In DNA, the CDR3 is TGTGCCAGCAGCATCTTGTTTGGGGAGCAGTACTTC.

This clone occurred once. The chain is built from TRBV11-2 and TRBJ2-5; no firm D call. The CDR3 runs to 13 residues. CDR1 and CDR2 from the germline V gene are SGHAT and FQNNGV. V lost 2 bases, J lost 5 bases, and 9 bases lay in between. CDR3 sequence (DNA): TGTGCCAGCAGCTTATACGGCCGTGAGACCCAGTACTTC. Residues: CASSLYGRETQYF. The whole variable domain, filled in from reference TRBV11-2 and TRBJ2-5, reads EAGVAQSPRYKIIEKRQSVAFWCNPISGHATLYWYQQILGQGPKLLIQFQNNGVVDDSQLPKDRFSAERLKGVDSTLKIQPAKLEDSAVYLCASSLYGRETQYFGPGTRLLVL.

The chain uses TRBV6-1 and TRBJ1-2, with 8 positions matching TRBD1. CDR3 size: 17 residues. Unmatched junction bases numbered 9, after V lost 0 bases and J lost 3 bases. Germline V gives CDR1 MNHNS, CDR2 SASEGT. The CDR3: CASSEAAVRQGYYGYTF. The CDR3 DNA sequence: TGTGCCAGCAGTGAAGCGGCGGTCAGACAGGGGTACTATGGCTACACCTTC.